This T cell receptor (beta chain) came from a study of T-cell reconstitution after alpha-beta-depleted transplantation in children. Notes on the study in general: Newly generated T cells supplied most T-cell counts and diversity one year post-transplant.

The library targeted TCRbeta and was prepared with unique molecular identifiers. One entry per CDR3 protein results from TCRdb running MiXCR on the PCR reads. The repertoire consists of hundreds of thousands of distinct CDR3 sequences, with 7.5% to 9% occurring once and the leading ten covering about 8.2%. The CDR3 is 14 residues long. The V segment lost 9 bases and the J segment 3 bases; nucleotides outside the gene matches: 9. Germline assignment: CDR1 MDHEN and CDR2 SYDVKM. With regard to this clonotype: Its antigen is unknown.

The source is a female patient between 2 and 15 years old who had a stem cell transplant for Fanconi anemia, so the T cells may come from the graft donor. The sample consisted of peripheral blood, taken 360 days after TCRalphabeta/CD19-depleted stem cell transplant. The V and J genes are TRBV28 and TRBJ2-5, with 8 bases fitting TRBD2. The CDR3 region is CASDVSGTKETQYF. CDR3 in DNA: TGTGCCAGTGACGTTAGCGGGACCAAAGAGACCCAGTACTTC.